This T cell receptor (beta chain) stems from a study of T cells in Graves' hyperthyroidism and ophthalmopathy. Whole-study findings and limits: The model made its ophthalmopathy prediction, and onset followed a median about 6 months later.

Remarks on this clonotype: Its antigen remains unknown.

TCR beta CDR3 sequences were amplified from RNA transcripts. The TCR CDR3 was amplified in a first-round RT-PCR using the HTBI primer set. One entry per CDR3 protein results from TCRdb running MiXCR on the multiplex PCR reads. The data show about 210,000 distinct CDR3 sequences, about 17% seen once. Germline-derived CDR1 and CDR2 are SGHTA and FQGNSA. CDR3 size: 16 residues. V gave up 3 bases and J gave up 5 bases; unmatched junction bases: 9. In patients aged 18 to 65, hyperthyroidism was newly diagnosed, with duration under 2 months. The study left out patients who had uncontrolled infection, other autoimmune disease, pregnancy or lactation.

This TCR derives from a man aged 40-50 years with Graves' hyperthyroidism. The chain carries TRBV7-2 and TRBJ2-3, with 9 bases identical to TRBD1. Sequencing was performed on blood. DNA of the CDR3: TGTGCCAGCAGCTTTCGACAGGGGGGGGGGCAAGATACGCAGTATTTT. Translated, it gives CASSFRQGGGQDTQYF. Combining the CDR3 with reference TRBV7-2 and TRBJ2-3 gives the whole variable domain GAGVSQSPSNKVTEKGKDVELRCDPISGHTALYWYRQSLGQGLEFLIYFQGNSAPDKSGLPSDRFSAERTGGSVSTLTIQRTQQEDSAVYLCASSFRQGGGQDTQYFGPGTRLTVL.